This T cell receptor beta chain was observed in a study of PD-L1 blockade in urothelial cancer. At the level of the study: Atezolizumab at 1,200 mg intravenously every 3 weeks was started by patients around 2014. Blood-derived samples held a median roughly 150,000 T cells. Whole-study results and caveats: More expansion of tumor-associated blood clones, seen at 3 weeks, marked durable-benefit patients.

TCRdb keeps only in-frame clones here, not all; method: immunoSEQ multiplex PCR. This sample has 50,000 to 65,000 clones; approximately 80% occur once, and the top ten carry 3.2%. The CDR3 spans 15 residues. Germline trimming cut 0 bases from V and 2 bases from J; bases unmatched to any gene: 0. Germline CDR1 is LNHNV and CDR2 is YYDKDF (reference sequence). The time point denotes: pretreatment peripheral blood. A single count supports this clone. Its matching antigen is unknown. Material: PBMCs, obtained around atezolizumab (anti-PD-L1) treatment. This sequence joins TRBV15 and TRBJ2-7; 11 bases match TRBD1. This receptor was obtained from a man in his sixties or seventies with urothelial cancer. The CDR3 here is CATSREGQGAYEQYF. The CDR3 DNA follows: TGTGCCACCAGCAGAGAGGGACAGGGGGCCTACGAGCAGTACTTC.